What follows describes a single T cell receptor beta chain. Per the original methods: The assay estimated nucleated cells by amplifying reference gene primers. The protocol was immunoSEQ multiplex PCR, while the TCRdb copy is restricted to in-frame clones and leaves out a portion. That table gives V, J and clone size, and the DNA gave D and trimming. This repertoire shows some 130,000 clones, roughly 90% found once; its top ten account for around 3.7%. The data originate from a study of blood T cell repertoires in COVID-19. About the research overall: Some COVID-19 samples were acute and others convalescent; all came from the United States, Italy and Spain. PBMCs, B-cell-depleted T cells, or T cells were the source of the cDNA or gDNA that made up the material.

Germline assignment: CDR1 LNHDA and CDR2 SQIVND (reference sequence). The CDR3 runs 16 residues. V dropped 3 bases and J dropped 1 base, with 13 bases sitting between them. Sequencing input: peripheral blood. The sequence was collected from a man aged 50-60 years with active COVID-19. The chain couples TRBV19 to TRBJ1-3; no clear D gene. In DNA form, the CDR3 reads TGTGCCAGTAGTATTGTGGCCGGAGGTTCTGGAAACACCATATATTTT. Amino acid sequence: CASSIVAGGSGNTIYF.